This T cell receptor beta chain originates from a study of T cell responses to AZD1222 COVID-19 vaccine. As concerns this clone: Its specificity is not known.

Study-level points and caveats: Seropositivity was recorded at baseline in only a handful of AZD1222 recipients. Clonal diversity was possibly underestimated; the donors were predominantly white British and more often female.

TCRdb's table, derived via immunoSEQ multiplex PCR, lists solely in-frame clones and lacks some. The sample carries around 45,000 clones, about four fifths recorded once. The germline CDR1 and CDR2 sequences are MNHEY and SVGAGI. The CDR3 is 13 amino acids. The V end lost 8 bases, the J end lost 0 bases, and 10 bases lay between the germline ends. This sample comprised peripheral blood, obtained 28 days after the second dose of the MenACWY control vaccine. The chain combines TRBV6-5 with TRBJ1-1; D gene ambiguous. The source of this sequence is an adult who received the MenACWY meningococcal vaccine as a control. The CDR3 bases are TGTGCCAGCCGGAGGGCCATGAACACTGAAGCTTTCTTT. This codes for CASRRAMNTEAFF.